This TCR beta chain was identified during a study of blood T cell repertoires in COVID-19. The wider study: The United States, Italy and Spain provided the acute and convalescent COVID-19 samples. PBMCs, B-cell-depleted T cells, or T cells were the source of the cDNA or gDNA that made up the material.

Trimming removed 3 bases from V and 3 bases from J, with 6 bases in between. CDR1 and CDR2 (germline): SGHTS, YDEGEE. This CDR3 has 12 amino acids. Residents of about 25 US areas, aged about 18 to 95 years, made up the participants. In the authors' workflow: Using reference gene primer amplification, nucleated cell counts were estimated. Sequencing was performed with immunoSEQ multiplex PCR; in TCRdb, only in-frame clones are kept and a portion is missing. Clone size and V and J calls were adopted from that table, with D and trimming inferred from the DNA. The table has fewer than 350,000 clones, about nine tenths seen once.

V is TRBV5-8 and J is TRBJ1-1; D is unresolved. The sequencing input was PBMCs or T cells enriched from blood (not recorded which). This TCR came from a woman aged 25-40 years who had been exposed to COVID-19. The DNA for the CDR3 is TGTGCCAGCAGCTCATACTACACTGAAGCTTTCTTT. This gives the protein CASSSYYTEAFF.